This passage covers 11 T cell receptor beta chains from one sample sequenced in a study of T cells in Graves' hyperthyroidism and ophthalmopathy. Researchers took RNA transcripts and amplified the TCR beta CDR3 regions from them. The primer set for the first-round RT-PCR of the TCR CDR3 was HTBI. TCRdb fed the multiplex PCR reads into MiXCR, producing one record per CDR3 protein. The sample has about 510,000 distinct CDR3 sequences, approximately 15% seen once. What was sequenced was blood. Every receptor here comes from a woman aged 40-49 years with Graves' hyperthyroidism.

This clonotype was seen at least ten times. CDR3 loop: CASRRDAFTEAFF. In DNA form, the CDR3 reads TGTGCCAGCAGACGGGACGCTTTTACTGAAGCTTTCTTT. The chain links TRBV28 to TRBJ1-1; D possibly corresponds to TRBD1 (5 bases). The CDR3 has 13 amino acids. With 6 bases removed from V and 5 bases from J, the gap between germline ends came to 13 bases. Germline CDR1 reads MDHEN; CDR2 reads SYDVKM.

This clonotype has at least ten counts. This chain links TRBV28 with TRBJ1-2, with a weak D call TRBD1 (6 bases). This CDR3 spans 18 amino acids. The germline V gene encodes CDR1 MDHEN and CDR2 SYDVKM. V was clipped by 6 bases and J by 1 base, with 24 bases between them. CDR3 nucleotide sequence: TGTGCCAGCAGCCCTGTATTACAGGGCGGAACGTTTAACTATGGCTACACCTTC. Translation: CASSPVLQGGTFNYGYTF.

There are many counts of this clonotype. The chain uses TRBV7-2 and TRBJ1-1, with D perhaps TRBD1 (5 bases). CDR1 and CDR2 from the germline V gene are SGHTA and FQGNSA. The CDR3 length is 14 residues. V was cut by 5 bases and J by 4 bases, with 14 bases left in between. The CDR3 DNA is TGTGCCAGCAGCCCCCCGGCAGGGAGCACTGAAGCTTTCTTT. Protein: CASSPPAGSTEAFF.

This clonotype was seen at least ten times. V usage is TRBV3-1 and J usage is TRBJ1-2; D unclear. CDR1 and CDR2 from the germline V gene are LGHDT and YNNKEL (reference sequence). Deletions cut 4 bases from V and 7 bases from J, with 16 bases between. CDR3 size: 14 residues. DNA for the CDR3: TGTGCCAGCAGCCCAACCCCCCGACCCAGTGGCTACACCTTC. This translates into CASSPTPRPSGYTF. Supplemented by reference TRBV3-1 and TRBJ1-2, the full variable domain reads DTAVSQTPKYLVTQMGNDKSIKCEQNLGHDTMYWYKQDSKKFLKIMFSYNNKELIINETVPNRFSPKSPDKAHLNLHINSLELGDSAVYFCASSPTPRPSGYTFGSGTRLTVV.

The V gene is TRBV25-1, the J gene TRBJ1-4; D unclear. The germline V gene encodes CDR1 MGHDK and CDR2 SYGVNS. V was cut by 2 bases and J by 0 bases, with 13 bases left in between. This CDR3 has 17 amino acids. The CDR3 sequence: CASSEISRSATNEKLFF. The DNA of the CDR3 is TGTGCCAGCAGTGAAATAAGCAGATCCGCAACTAATGAAAAACTGTTTTTT.

In its sample, this clonotype was seen many times. CDR3 residues: CASSPLSETTYEQYF. As DNA, the CDR3 is TGTGCCAGCAGCCCCCTTTCGGAAACAACCTACGAGCAGTACTTC. The chain joins TRBV7-9 to TRBJ2-7; D gene ambiguous. V lost 5 bases, J lost 2 bases, and 16 bases lay in between. The CDR3 length is 15 residues. CDR1 is SEHNR and CDR2 is FQNEAQ in the germline V gene (reference sequence).

This clonotype has a count of ten or more. V is TRBV11-1 and J is TRBJ2-7; 8 bases agree with TRBD2. Trimming removed 7 bases from V and 3 bases from J; junction bases left unmatched: 5. The CDR3 spans 13 residues. The germline V gene has CDR1 SGHAT and CDR2 FQDESV (reference sequence). CDR3 in amino acids: CASTRGGHYEQYF. CDR3 nucleotide sequence: TGTGCCAGCACTCGGGGGGGGCACTACGAGCAGTACTTC.

The chain recombines TRBV5-1 with TRBJ2-2; 7 nucleotides agree with TRBD2. Losses at the gene ends were 1 base for V and 2 bases for J; bases not matched to a gene: 5. The CDR3 sequence is 16 residues long. Germline CDR1 and CDR2: SGHRS and YFSETQ. The CDR3 loop reads CASSLSGLPNTGELFF. CDR3 in DNA: TGCGCCAGCAGCTTGTCGGGACTACCCAACACCGGGGAGCTGTTTTTT.

This clonotype showed up just a few times. The junction shows a germline mismatch at one end, possibly a read error. The chain links TRBV10-2 to TRBJ2-1, with D maybe TRBD2 (5 bases). Looked up from germline, CDR1 is WSHSY and CDR2 is SAAADI. CDR3 length equals 16 residues. CDR3: CASSEGLGGSYSEQFF. Here the CDR3 DNA reads TGCGCCAGCAGTGAGGGGCTAGGAGGCTCCTACAGTGAGCAGTTCTTC.

This clonotype was recorded many times. The CDR3 here is CASSLGKQGNEQFF. CDR3 bases: TGTGCCAGCAGTTTGGGGAAACAGGGCAATGAGCAGTTCTTC. The J gene is TRBJ2-1, the V gene TRBV27; maybe TRBD1 (6 bases). Trimming shortened V by 3 bases and J by 6 bases, and 12 bases separated the two germline ends. Germline values: CDR1 MNHEY, CDR2 SMNVEV (reference sequence). The CDR3 covers 14 residues.

The chain carries TRBV20-1 and TRBJ2-2; 8 nucleotides match TRBD2. The CDR3 has 14 residues. Germline CDR1 and CDR2: DFQATT and SNEGSKA (reference sequence). The ends lost 2 bases at V and 4 bases at J; junction bases unmatched: 3. The CDR3 bases are TGCAGTGCTAGAATAGCGGGGTTCACCGGGGAGCTGTTTTTT. This encodes CSARIAGFTGELFF.